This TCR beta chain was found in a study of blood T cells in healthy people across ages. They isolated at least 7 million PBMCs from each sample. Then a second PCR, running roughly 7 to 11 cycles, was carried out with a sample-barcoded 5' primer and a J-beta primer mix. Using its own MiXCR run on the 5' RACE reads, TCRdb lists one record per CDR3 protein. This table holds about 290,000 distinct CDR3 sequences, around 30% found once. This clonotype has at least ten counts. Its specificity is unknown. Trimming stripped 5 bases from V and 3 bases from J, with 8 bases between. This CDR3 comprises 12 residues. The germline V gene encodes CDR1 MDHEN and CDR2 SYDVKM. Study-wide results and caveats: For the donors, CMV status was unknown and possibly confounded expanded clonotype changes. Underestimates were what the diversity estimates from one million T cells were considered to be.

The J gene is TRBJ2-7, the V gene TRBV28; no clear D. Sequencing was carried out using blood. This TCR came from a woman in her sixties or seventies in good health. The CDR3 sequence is CASSRLFYEQYF. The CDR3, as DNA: TGTGCCAGCAGTCGACTTTTCTACGAGCAGTACTTC.